The entry below gives a single T cell receptor beta chain sequence along with its context. The sample belongs to a study of blood T cell repertoires in COVID-19. The CDR3 is 13 residues long. Germline values: CDR1 SGHTA, CDR2 FQGNSA. V was cut by 0 bases and J by 3 bases, with 2 bases left in between. Authors' processing steps: Estimation of nucleated cell counts was performed using reference gene primer amplification. Profiled with immunoSEQ multiplex PCR; TCRdb holds only in-frame clones, not every one. D and trimming come from the DNA, and the V and J calls and clone size come from that table. The profile covers about 140,000 clones, with 84% appearing a single time and less than 7% taken by the ten largest.

The chain couples TRBV7-2 to TRBJ1-4; D gene uncertain. The source is a man aged 35 to 55 with acute COVID-19. The sample taken for sequencing was PBMCs or T cells enriched from blood (not recorded which). In nucleotides, the CDR3 is TGTGCCAGCAGCTTAGCCGCTAATGAAAAACTGTTTTTT. Its translation is CASSLAANEKLFF.